This entry lists 5 T cell receptor beta chains sequenced from one sample in a study of T cell responses to AZD1222 COVID-19 vaccine. Repertoires were generated with immunoSEQ multiplex PCR, while TCRdb's copy carries only in-frame clones and drops some. The table lists over 70,000 clones, about 90% of them singletons. Sample: peripheral blood, taken on day 0 of MenACWY control vaccination. Source of these receptors: an adult in good health.

The chain employs TRBV7-2 and TRBJ1-1; D is ambiguous. CDR3 length: 15 residues. V shed 1 base and J shed 5 bases, with 14 bases lying between them. CDR1 and CDR2 (germline): SGHTA, FQGNSA. For the CDR3, the DNA is TGTGCCAGCAGCTTAGTAGGTGGGGTTATAACTGAAGCTTTCTTT. Translated: CASSLVGGVITEAFF.

This chain uses TRBV10-3 with TRBJ1-3; a weak D match, TRBD1 (5 bases). The CDR3 covers 13 residues. With 11 bases removed from V and 2 bases from J, the gap between germline ends came to 13 bases. Germline-derived CDR1 and CDR2 are ENHRY and SYGVKD. CDR3 sequence reads: CASSQGPGNTIYF. The CDR3 DNA is TGTGCCTCAAGCCAGGGACCTGGAAACACCATATATTTT.

This chain joins TRBV4-3 and TRBJ1-1; possible D gene TRBD1, 6 bases. From germline, CDR1 is LGHNA and CDR2 YSLEER. V lost 4 bases, J lost 1 base, and 13 bases lay in between. The CDR3 covers 15 residues. The CDR3 region is CASSLTPQGNTEAFF. The CDR3 coding sequence is TGCGCCAGCAGCCTAACCCCACAGGGGAACACTGAAGCTTTCTTT.

V gene TRBV20-1 combines with J gene TRBJ2-3; D call uncertain. Per germline, CDR1 DFQATT and CDR2 SNEGSKA (reference sequence). Trimming took off 7 bases at V and 2 bases at J, with 7 bases between the two ends. The length of the CDR3 is 11 residues. CDR3 in amino acids: CSEKATDTQYF. CDR3 in DNA: TGCAGTGAAAAGGCCACAGATACGCAGTATTTT.

The rearrangement uses TRBV4-1 and TRBJ2-7; 9 bases align to TRBD1. Germline trimming cut 0 bases from V and 1 base from J; bases unmatched to any gene: 1. The V gene's germline CDR1 is MGHRA and CDR2 YSYEKL. This CDR3 spans 15 amino acids. The chain's CDR3 is CASSQDGTGSYEQYF. CDR3 sequence (DNA): TGCGCCAGCAGCCAAGATGGGACAGGGTCCTACGAGCAGTACTTC.